This passage covers 29 T cell receptor beta chains from one sample sequenced in a study of cytomegalovirus exposure and HLA in healthy donors (TCRdb year 2017). Preparation of the library involved the immunoSEQ multiplex PCR assay. A mixture of 60 forward primers for TCR Vbeta segments and 13 reverse primers for TCR Jbeta segments was used in the multiplex PCR. TCRdb carries this immuneACCESS record with in-frame sequences only. Its versions omit some clonotypes, under half of them owing to an unresolved V gene in the studies checked, with the rest unexplained. The table kept for this sample lists approximately 100,000 clones. The ten largest account for over 15% of the sample. Sequenced material: PBMCs. These receptors all stem from a man aged 45 to 65 in good health and CMV-seropositive.

CDR3 region: CSVGVGGNNQPQHF. The CDR3 DNA sequence: TGCAGCGTTGGTGTAGGGGGCAACAATCAGCCCCAGCATTTT. V is TRBV29-1 and J is TRBJ1-5; 7 positions match TRBD1. Germline V gene data show CDR1 as SQVTM and CDR2 as ANQGSEA. J lost 3 bases, V lost 4 bases, and 6 bases had no gene match. The CDR3 is 14 amino acids.

The chain couples TRBV4-3 to TRBJ1-2; 8 bases agree with TRBD1. With 0 bases clipped from V and 8 bases from J, the junction kept 11 bases outside the gene matches. The CDR3 runs 16 residues. The germline gives CDR1 LGHNA, CDR2 YSLEER. Here the CDR3 reads CASSQEVGTGGGGYTF. The DNA for the CDR3 is TGCGCCAGCAGCCAAGAGGTGGGGACAGGAGGGGGAGGCTACACCTTC.

The V call is TRBV7-2, the J call TRBJ2-1, with 11 bases matching TRBD1. Trimming cost V 1 base and J 7 bases; bases outside gene matches: 6. The CDR3 spans 16 residues. The germline V gene has CDR1 SGHTA and CDR2 FQGNSA. CDR3 nucleotide sequence: TGTGCCAGCAGCTTAGGGGGGACAGGGGGTAGGAATGAGCAGTTCTTC. Protein sequence: CASSLGGTGGRNEQFF.

This chain uses TRBV18 with TRBJ1-1; 9 bases align to TRBD1. From germline, CDR1 is KGHSH and CDR2 LQKENI. This CDR3 is 14 amino acids long. The V gene end was trimmed by 5 bases and the J gene end by 4 bases; junction bases not matched to a gene: 5. The CDR3 loop is CASSLRDRVTEAFF. In nucleotides, the CDR3 is TGTGCCAGCTCATTACGGGACAGGGTCACTGAAGCTTTCTTT.

CDR3 protein: CASSLRGKEGYTF. In nucleotides, the CDR3 is TGTGCCAGCAGCTTAAGAGGGAAGGAGGGCTACACCTTC. V and J are TRBV11-2 and TRBJ1-2; no definite D call. The CDR3 extends over 13 amino acids. In germline, CDR1 is SGHAT, CDR2 FQNNGV. V was pared by 2 bases and J by 8 bases, with 12 bases between.

J is TRBJ1-2 and V is TRBV7-2; D perhaps matches TRBD1 (5 bases). The germline gives CDR1 SGHTA, CDR2 FQGNSA. This CDR3 is 15 amino acids long. V was shortened by 1 base and J by 8 bases, with 17 bases between the two germline ends. CDR3 sequence (DNA): TGTGCCAGCAGCTTAGGGACACCCGAACCCATAGGCTACACCTTC. Its protein is CASSLGTPEPIGYTF.

The CDR3 sequence: CASSQGIEAFF. CDR3 DNA sequence: TGTGCCAGCAGCCAGGGGATTGAAGCTTTCTTT. This chain uses TRBV6-5 with TRBJ1-1; maybe TRBD1 (6 bases). Germline CDR1 is MNHEY and CDR2 is SVGAGI. Trimming pared 6 bases from V and 7 bases from J, leaving 9 bases between. CDR3 size: 11 residues.

The genes are TRBV9 and TRBJ2-7; maybe TRBD1 (8 bases). This CDR3 spans 14 amino acids. Germline V lookup: CDR1 SGDLS, CDR2 YYNGEE. Here the CDR3 reads CVAGRGREPYEQYV. The CDR3 DNA sequence: TGTGTCGCCGGCAGGGGGCGGGAGCCCTACGAGCAGTACGTC.

V is TRBV7-9 and J is TRBJ2-7, with D possibly TRBD2 on 5 matching bases. The CDR3 runs to 13 residues. The germline V gene has CDR1 SEHNR and CDR2 FQNEAQ (reference sequence). Trimming pared 2 bases from V and 12 bases from J, leaving 17 bases between. This CDR3 is CASSLLPLASLYF. Written as DNA, the CDR3 is TGTGCCAGCAGCTTACTTCCGTTGGCTAGCCTGTACTTC.

This sequence joins TRBV9 and TRBJ1-3; D is possibly TRBD1 (5 bases). V lost 0 bases, J lost 3 bases, and 13 bases lay in between. Germline loops: CDR1 SGDLS, CDR2 YYNGEE. This CDR3 has 16 amino acids. CDR3 sequence: CASSVGVGGGGNTIYF. The CDR3 region has the DNA TGTGCCAGCAGCGTAGGGGTCGGGGGAGGTGGAAACACCATATATTTT.

V and J are TRBV29-1 and TRBJ1-1, with a tentative D call TRBD1 (5 bases). V gave up 5 bases and J gave up 0 bases, with 10 bases separating them. Germline V lookup: CDR1 SQVTM, CDR2 ANQGSEA. This CDR3 comprises 13 residues. The CDR3, as DNA: TGCAGCGTTCGCGCAGGGCTGAACACTGAAGCTTTCTTT. The encoded protein is CSVRAGLNTEAFF.

The rearrangement uses TRBV14 and TRBJ2-2; TRBD1 might be the D (6 bases). CDR1 is SGHDN, CDR2 FVKESK, per germline. Between the trimmed V and J ends, which lost 3 bases and 2 bases, there was a span of 16 bases. The length of the CDR3 is 17 residues. The CDR3 sequence is CASSQALGTRNTGELFF. CDR3 coding DNA: TGTGCCAGCAGCCAGGCTTTGGGGACACGCAACACCGGGGAGCTGTTTTTT.

CDR3 sequence reads: CSVALTGNTEAFF. The CDR3 nucleotides are TGCAGCGTTGCGTTGACAGGGAACACTGAAGCTTTCTTT. This chain connects TRBV29-1 to TRBJ1-1; tentatively, D is TRBD1 (6 bases). Trimming removed 4 bases at V and 1 base at J, with 10 bases between. The CDR3 totals 13 residues. Per germline, CDR1 SQVTM and CDR2 ANQGSEA.

The chain employs TRBV9 and TRBJ2-1, with 9 nucleotides matching TRBD2. The V and J ends lost 7 bases and 6 bases, in that order; junction bases with no gene match: 5. CDR3 size: 13 residues. Germline V gene data show CDR1 as SGDLS and CDR2 as YYNGEE. CDR3 bases: TGTGCCAGCTCTAGCGGGACGCGCAATGAGCAGTTCTTC. It is translated as CASSSGTRNEQFF.

Written as DNA, the CDR3 is TGCGCCAGCAACTCGGGATACGGGACACCGCCCTCCAGAACCTTC. It encodes CASNSGYGTPPSRTF. J is TRBJ1-2 and V is TRBV5-1; D perhaps matches TRBD1 (6 bases). V dropped 6 bases and J dropped 14 bases, with 29 bases sitting between them. CDR3 length equals 15 residues. Germline-derived CDR1 and CDR2 are SGHRS and YFSETQ.

The gene calls are TRBV18 and TRBJ2-1; TRBD2 agrees at 10 bases. The V and J ends lost 4 bases and 7 bases, in that order; junction bases with no gene match: 7. This CDR3 spans 15 amino acids. Germline CDR1 and CDR2: KGHSH and LQKENI. The CDR3 region has the DNA TGTGCCAGCTCACTATCAGCGGGAGGGCTAAATGAGCAGTTCTTC. This translates into CASSLSAGGLNEQFF.

The genes are TRBV11-3 and TRBJ2-7; D is possibly TRBD2 (6 bases). The V end lost 1 base, the J end lost 7 bases, and 11 bases lay between the germline ends. Germline CDR1 is SGHNT and CDR2 is YENEEA. The CDR3 is 13 amino acids. The CDR3 protein is CASSLGMGGEQYV. CDR3 DNA: TGTGCCAGCAGCTTAGGGATGGGGGGAGAGCAGTACGTC.

This sequence joins TRBV2 and TRBJ1-1; D remains ambiguous. This CDR3 is built from 13 residues. Germline V CDR1 and CDR2: SNHLY, FYNNEI. Trimming pared 6 bases from V and 5 bases from J, leaving 13 bases between. The CDR3 protein is CASRVSFGTEAFF. The DNA of the CDR3 is TGTGCCAGCAGAGTAAGTTTCGGGACTGAAGCTTTCTTT.

The chain uses TRBV5-1 and TRBJ2-1; 8 bases align to TRBD2. The germline V gene encodes CDR1 SGHRS and CDR2 YFSETQ. V gave up 5 bases and J gave up 8 bases; unmatched junction bases: 18. The CDR3 spans 17 residues. The CDR3: CASRSGRVAGRGDEQFF. In DNA form, the CDR3 reads TGCGCCAGCAGATCTGGAAGGGTAGCGGGACGAGGAGATGAGCAGTTCTTC.

V gene TRBV7-9 combines with J gene TRBJ2-7; TRBD2 is a possible D gene (6 bases). V lost 1 base to trimming and J lost 0 bases, with 7 bases between them. CDR1 and CDR2 (germline): SEHNR, FQNEAQ (reference sequence). CDR3 length: 14 residues. The CDR3 coding sequence is TGTGCCAGCAGCTTAGGTAGCGGCTCCTACGAGCAGTACTTC. Translated, it gives CASSLGSGSYEQYF.

This rearrangement joins TRBV6-1 to TRBJ1-1; possible D gene TRBD1, 6 bases. V was shortened by 11 bases and J by 6 bases, with 13 bases between the two germline ends. The germline V gene has CDR1 MNHNS and CDR2 SASEGT. The CDR3 totals 11 residues. CDR3 loop: CASEGHSEAFF. DNA of the CDR3: TGTGCCTCAGAGGGACATTCTGAAGCTTTCTTT.

The chain combines TRBV18 with TRBJ2-1; 11 bases line up with TRBD2. This CDR3 has 15 amino acids. V lost 6 bases and J lost 2; bases outside the gene matches: 3. CDR1 is KGHSH, CDR2 LQKENI, per germline. The CDR3 sequence is CASSLSGRAYNEQFF. CDR3 sequence (DNA): TGTGCCAGCTCCCTTAGCGGGAGGGCCTACAATGAGCAGTTCTTC.

CDR3 DNA: TGTGCCAGCAGTTTGGGACAGGGCGGAGGCTACACCTTC. Protein product: CASSLGQGGGYTF. V gene TRBV28 combines with J gene TRBJ1-2, with TRBD1 matching over 9 bases. From germline, CDR1 is MDHEN and CDR2 SYDVKM. The CDR3 has 13 amino acids. Unmatched junction bases numbered 4, after V lost 3 bases and J lost 8 bases.

The J gene is TRBJ2-7, the V gene TRBV5-1, with 12 bases that match TRBD2. CDR3 length: 14 residues. The trim removed 0 bases at V and 5 bases at J, leaving 0 bases unmatched. Germline CDR1 reads SGHRS; CDR2 reads YFSETQ. The CDR3 loop is CASSLASGRDEQYF. The CDR3, as DNA: TGCGCCAGCAGCTTGGCTAGCGGGAGGGACGAGCAGTACTTC.

This sequence joins TRBV19 and TRBJ1-1; 8 bases align to TRBD1. V shed 5 bases, J shed 3 bases, and the junction held 5 bases outside the gene matches. CDR3 length: 14 amino acids. Germline assignment: CDR1 LNHDA and CDR2 SQIVND (reference sequence). CDR3 sequence reads: CASSPGQEYTEAFF. The CDR3 nucleotides are TGTGCCAGTAGTCCGGGACAGGAGTACACTGAAGCTTTCTTT.

The chain recombines TRBV6-4 with TRBJ1-2, with D uncertain. The CDR3 has 13 residues. From germline, CDR1 is MRHNA and CDR2 SNTAGT. V dropped 0 bases and J dropped 10 bases, with 12 bases sitting between them. The CDR3 loop reads CASSDSRASPYTF. The CDR3 region has the DNA TGTGCCAGCAGTGACTCGAGAGCATCTCCCTACACCTTC.

With regard to this clone: Germline is not matched at one junction end, which may reflect a read error. The rearrangement uses TRBV7-7 and TRBJ2-3; 10 positions agree with TRBD2. Germline CDR1 SSHAT, CDR2 FNYEAQ (reference sequence). CDR3 length equals 15 residues. The CDR3 DNA reads as TGTGCTAGCAGCGTCGGACTAGCGGTAGCAGATACGCAGTATTTT. The encoded protein is CASSVGLAVADTQYF.

The chain recombines TRBV6-5 with TRBJ1-1, with D possibly TRBD1 on 5 matching bases. CDR1 is MNHEY and CDR2 is SVGAGI in the germline V gene. The CDR3 is 15 residues long. Deletions cut 2 bases from V and 0 bases from J, with 10 bases between. DNA of the CDR3: TGTGCCAGCAGTTACCATGGGGGGTTGAACACTGAAGCTTTCTTT. Residues: CASSYHGGLNTEAFF.

This chain connects TRBV9 to TRBJ1-2, with D tentatively TRBD1 (5 bases). The V gene's germline CDR1 is SGDLS and CDR2 YYNGEE. The CDR3 is 11 residues long. Between the trimmed V and J ends, which lost 3 bases and 12 bases, there was a span of 12 bases. The CDR3 bases are TGTGCCAGCAGCGGGAGGGGCGCAAACACCTTC. Residues: CASSGRGANTF.